This T cell receptor beta chain was documented in a study of blood T cell repertoires in COVID-19 (dated by TCRdb to 2019 to 2021). Some background on the complete study: Collaborator samples came from the United States, Italy and Spain and covered acute and convalescent phases of COVID-19. The prospective study material was composed of cDNA or gDNA derived from T cells, B-cell-depleted T cells, or PBMCs. The dataset comprised deeply sampled blood TCRbeta repertoires from subjects exposed to, actively infected with, or recovered from COVID-19. The repertoires were released in a freely available public database meant as a resource for research on the immune response to SARS-CoV-2. The samples were drawn from the first 160 participants of the ongoing ImmuneRACE study and from some 1,300 subjects provided by 6 global collaborators. Sample metadata almost always included a de-identified subject ID, COVID-19 status, age in years and sex. HLA class I and class II types, where available, came from metadata supplied by the sample provider rather than from assay-based typing.

Findings and caveats that apply to the study as a whole: Clinical and demographic metadata were provided uncurated, with the amount varying by source and participant.

The collaborating institutions used their own protocols to collect whole blood in K2EDTA tubes. Collaborator samples were shipped for TCRbeta analysis as frozen whole blood, isolated PBMCs, or DNA extracted from either sample type. The germline V gene yields SNHLY for CDR1 and FYNNEI for CDR2. The CDR3, from cysteine to phenylalanine, totals 14 residues. Left in the record is the CDR3 DNA by itself, 42 bases read in frame from the first base. Here V drops 6 bases and J drops 4 bases, and the junction holds 5 bases not matched to any gene. A note on this clone: The antigen this receptor binds is unknown. Base qualities are not provided; no much larger clone lies one nucleotide away.

TCRbeta CDR3 regions were amplified from genomic DNA using the immunoSEQ Assay, a bias-controlled multiplex PCR. In the original analysis: Within the assay, amplification of reference gene primers was used to estimate how many nucleated cells each sample contained. To quantify the absolute abundance of each unique TCRbeta CDR3 rearrangement, sequence reads were collapsed and filtered. For each sample, productive Simpson clonality was calculated by taking the square root of Simpson's diversity index across productive rearrangements. The clones in this table, taken by TCRdb from immuneACCESS, are in-frame only. Not every clone is retained; where verified, under half of the shortfall comes from an unresolved V gene, and the cause of the rest is unknown. The DNA gave D and trimming, while V, J and clone size come from that table. The sample table shows about 300,000 clones, and approximately 85% are seen once. The ten largest clones add up to 1.6% of the sample.

This TCR derives from a woman aged 50 to 60 with acute or convalescent COVID-19. Sequenced sample: peripheral blood. The V and J segments used are TRBV2 and TRBJ1-2; 10 of the junction bases match TRBD1. The bases read TGTGCCAGCAGGGGACAGGGGCAGGGCTATGGCTACACCTTC. The encoded protein is CASRGQGQGYGYTF. Joined to the reference TRBV2 and TRBJ1-2 proteins, this CDR3 gives the full variable domain: EPEVTQTPSHQVTQMGQEVILRCVPISNHLYFYWYRQILGQKVEFLVSFYNNEISEKSEIFDDQFSVERPDGSNFTLKIRSTKLEDSAMYFCASRGQGQGYGYTFGSGTRLTVV.